This T cell receptor beta chain appears in the sequencing data of a study of a mutant IDH1 vaccine in newly diagnosed glioma. Time point specified: baseline, week 1 (first vaccination visit). The treatment denotes: pre-vaccination baseline after standard-of-care therapy. This CDR3 spans 13 amino acids. Trimming left V 2 bases short and J 2 bases short, with 6 bases between. Germline V CDR1 and CDR2: MNHEY, SVGAGI. Method: immunoSEQ multiplex PCR; TCRdb's copy keeps in-frame clones and lacks some. The data show 45,000 to 70,000 clones, about 91% seen once. Sequences were derived from PBMCs, sampled from a glioma patient treated with radiotherapy, temozolomide or both. The J gene is TRBJ1-2, the V gene TRBV6-5; unclear D gene. The origin of this receptor is a man aged 50-60 years with glioma. CDR3 region: CASSYGRNYGYTF. The CDR3 DNA follows: TGTGCCAGCAGTTACGGTCGGAACTATGGCTACACCTTC.